The 22 T cell receptor beta chains below all came from one sample that was sequenced in a study of blood T cell repertoires in COVID-19. Sequencing used immunoSEQ multiplex PCR; TCRdb keeps in-frame clones, though not all of them. The sample contains some 300,000 clones, about 91% of which appear only once. The sequenced sample was PBMCs or T cells enriched from blood (not recorded which). All receptors derive from a woman between 40 and 55 years old who had recovered from COVID-19.

This clone appeared once. The chain couples TRBV18 to TRBJ1-2; 9 nucleotides align to TRBD1. The germline V gene has CDR1 KGHSH and CDR2 LQKENI. Trimming took 3 bases from V and 8 from J; bases not matched to a gene: 4. CDR3 size: 13 residues. The CDR3 coding sequence is TGTGCCAGCTCACCCGACAGGGGGTTCGGCTACACCTTC. It specifies CASSPDRGFGYTF.

This chain connects TRBV15 to TRBJ2-7; 7 bases line up with TRBD1. The V segment lost 1 base and the J segment 4 bases; nucleotides outside the gene matches: 1. Germline CDR1 LNHNV, CDR2 YYDKDF (reference sequence). The CDR3 loop spans 13 amino acids. For the CDR3, the DNA is TGTGCCACCAGCAGAGCCAGGGGGTACGAGCAGTACTTC. It encodes CATSRARGYEQYF. The whole variable domain, filled in from reference TRBV15 and TRBJ2-7, reads DAMVIQNPRYQVTQFGKPVTLSCSQTLNHNVMYWYQQKSSQAPKLLFHYYDKDFNNEADTPDNFQSRRPNTSFCFLDIRSPGLGDTAMYLCATSRARGYEQYFGPGTRLTVT.

This chain links TRBV7-9 with TRBJ2-1; 12 bases are a match to TRBD2. Germline loops: CDR1 SEHNR, CDR2 FQNEAQ (reference sequence). J lost 3 bases, V lost 5 bases, and 2 bases had no gene match. CDR3 length equals 15 residues. CDR3 nucleotide sequence: TGTGCCAGCAGCAAGGGACTAGCGGGCTACAATGAGCAGTTCTTC. Translating gives CASSKGLAGYNEQFF.

The chain recombines TRBV2 with TRBJ1-2; D is unclear. CDR1 is SNHLY, CDR2 FYNNEI, per germline. V was shortened by 8 bases and J by 0 bases, with 13 bases between the two germline ends. The CDR3 is 14 amino acids. The CDR3 is CASSGSGANYGYTF. The CDR3 DNA is TGTGCCAGCTCGGGGTCGGGAGCTAACTATGGCTACACCTTC.

This chain connects TRBV28 to TRBJ2-2; D call uncertain. Germline lookup yields CDR1 MDHEN and CDR2 SYDVKM. The CDR3 has 11 amino acids. Trimming took 7 bases from V and 8 from J, leaving 8 bases between them. CDR3 protein: CASTAVGELFF. The CDR3 nucleotides are TGTGCCAGCACTGCGGTTGGGGAGCTGTTTTTT.

The chain has TRBV11-3 and TRBJ2-3; TRBD2 matches at 8 bases. J gave up 2 bases and V 3 bases, and 1 base lay outside the gene matches. The CDR3 has 14 residues. Germline lookup yields CDR1 SGHNT and CDR2 YENEEA. CDR3 in DNA: TGTGCCAGCAGCTTTAGCGGGGACACAGATACGCAGTATTTT. This encodes CASSFSGDTDTQYF.

V and J are TRBV30 and TRBJ1-4; TRBD1 might be the D (6 bases). Germline CDR1 GTSNPN, CDR2 SVGIG (reference sequence). This CDR3 has 14 amino acids. Trimming removed 0 bases from V and 8 bases from J, with 13 bases in between. CDR3 protein: CAWSVRGGGEKLFF. The CDR3 DNA follows: TGTGCCTGGAGTGTACGCGGGGGCGGAGAAAAACTGTTTTTT.

The chain links TRBV7-9 to TRBJ2-7, with TRBD2 as a possible D gene (6 bases). Germline CDR1 SEHNR, CDR2 FQNEAQ (reference sequence). This CDR3 has 14 amino acids. Trimming stripped 7 bases from V and 6 bases from J, with 19 bases between. The CDR3 loop reads CASTLYGGSGEQYF. CDR3 in DNA: TGTGCCAGCACCCTATATGGGGGGTCGGGCGAGCAGTACTTC.

J is TRBJ1-1 and V is TRBV29-1; D uncertain. The CDR3 is 13 amino acids. Deletions cut 3 bases from V and 0 bases from J, with 8 bases between. The germline V gene encodes CDR1 SQVTM and CDR2 ANQGSEA. Here the CDR3 DNA reads TGCAGCGTTGAGAGGCTCCTGAACACTGAAGCTTTCTTT. Encoded protein: CSVERLLNTEAFF.

The gene calls are TRBV19 and TRBJ2-1; TRBD1 matches at 7 bases. Losses at the gene ends were 6 bases for V and 6 bases for J; bases not matched to a gene: 11. Germline CDR1 and CDR2: LNHDA and SQIVND (reference sequence). The CDR3 totals 15 residues. The CDR3, as DNA: TGTGCCAGTAGGACCGGGACAGCCGTTCTCAATGAGCAGTTCTTC. It yields the protein CASRTGTAVLNEQFF.

This sequence joins TRBV7-2 and TRBJ1-1; weak D call: TRBD1 (5 bases). The V end was cut by 3 bases, the J end by 4 bases, with 12 bases between. Germline V gene data show CDR1 as SGHTA and CDR2 as FQGNSA. The CDR3 runs to 14 residues. The CDR3 protein is CASSFLQVATEAFF. Written as DNA, the CDR3 is TGTGCCAGCAGCTTTTTACAGGTTGCCACTGAAGCTTTCTTT.

V gene TRBV29-1 combines with J gene TRBJ1-5, with 8 positions matching TRBD1. The CDR3 runs 12 residues. V trimming: 7 bases; J trimming: 5 bases; junction bases outside the gene matches: 4. CDR1 is SQVTM, CDR2 ANQGSEA, per germline. Here the CDR3 DNA reads TGCAGCGCTTCGACAGGGGATCAGCCCCAGCATTTT. This encodes CSASTGDQPQHF.

CDR3 in DNA: TGTGCCAGCAGCTTAAGGAGCGGGATCTCCTACGAGCAGTACTTC. It translates to CASSLRSGISYEQYF. The J gene is TRBJ2-7, the V gene TRBV7-2, with TRBD2 matching over 7 bases. The CDR3 length is 15 residues. Trimming took 2 bases from V and 0 from J; bases not matched to a gene: 4. Germline loops: CDR1 SGHTA, CDR2 FQGNSA.

The gene calls are TRBV4-1 and TRBJ2-1, with D tentatively TRBD1 (5 bases). The CDR3 runs to 15 residues. Germline loops: CDR1 MGHRA, CDR2 YSYEKL. V was pared by 6 bases and J by 5 bases, with 17 bases between. CDR3 bases: TGCGCCAGCAGGATGTTCAGGGTGGGCAACAATGAGCAGTTCTTC. This gives the protein CASRMFRVGNNEQFF.

The table lists this clone with a count of one. This rearrangement joins TRBV25-1 to TRBJ2-1, with 9 positions matching TRBD1. V was pared by 8 bases and J by 5 bases, with 7 bases of the junction left unmatched. The germline CDR1 and CDR2 sequences are MGHDK and SYGVNS. The CDR3 totals 14 residues. In DNA, the CDR3 is TGTGCCAGCGCCCCGGGACAGGGACACAATGAGCAGTTCTTC. It translates to CASAPGQGHNEQFF.

V is TRBV13 and J is TRBJ1-4; D perhaps matches TRBD1 (5 bases). This CDR3 spans 14 amino acids. Trimming shortened V by 5 bases and J by 7 bases, and 14 bases separated the two germline ends. Germline CDR1 PRHDT, CDR2 FYEKMQ (reference sequence). CDR3 sequence reads: CASSPGGGGEKLFF. The CDR3 DNA is TGTGCCAGCAGCCCAGGTGGGGGAGGTGAAAAACTGTTTTTT.

The chain combines TRBV7-2 with TRBJ2-3, with 11 bases lining up with TRBD2. Germline assignment: CDR1 SGHTA and CDR2 FQGNSA. The CDR3 length is 15 residues. The V and J ends lost 6 bases and 5 bases, in that order; junction bases with no gene match: 7. DNA for the CDR3: TGTGCCAGCAGTTATAGCGGGGGGGCCGAAGATACGCAGTATTTT. Protein sequence: CASSYSGGAEDTQYF.

This clone was observed a few times. The rearrangement uses TRBV10-3 and TRBJ1-5; D remains ambiguous. Germline CDR1 ENHRY, CDR2 SYGVKD. The V end lost 2 bases, the J end lost 3 bases, and 11 bases lay between the germline ends. This CDR3 comprises 15 residues. CDR3 sequence (DNA): TGTGCCATCAGTGAGGAAGAGGGATTCAATCAGCCCCAGCATTTT. It is translated as CAISEEEGFNQPQHF.

The CDR3 sequence: CASIPGSLLNYYGYTF. Here the CDR3 DNA reads TGTGCCAGCATCCCAGGGTCCCTTCTGAATTACTATGGCTACACCTTC. The rearrangement uses TRBV28 and TRBJ1-2; possible D gene TRBD1, 5 bases. Germline values: CDR1 MDHEN, CDR2 SYDVKM. CDR3 size: 16 residues. Deletions cut 7 bases from V and 3 bases from J, with 21 bases between.

The genes are TRBV29-1 and TRBJ2-2; 7 positions match TRBD1. This CDR3 spans 13 amino acids. Germline V gene sequence: CDR1 SQVTM, CDR2 ANQGSEA. V gave up 6 bases and J gave up 2 bases; unmatched junction bases: 3. The CDR3 is CSVRDSNTGELFF. CDR3 in DNA: TGCAGCGTCCGGGACAGTAACACCGGGGAGCTGTTTTTT.

The chain combines TRBV18 with TRBJ1-1; no clear D. Trimming removed 6 bases at V and 6 bases at J, with 17 bases between. The CDR3 runs to 14 residues. The germline V gene has CDR1 KGHSH and CDR2 LQKENI. The CDR3 loop is CASSGGVGRAEAFF. As DNA, the CDR3 is TGTGCCAGCTCCGGCGGGGTAGGTCGAGCTGAAGCTTTCTTT.

Regarding this clone: The identical CDR3 is also encoded by other nucleotide sequences in the sample. The J gene is TRBJ2-1, the V gene TRBV5-1, with TRBD1 matching over 11 bases. The V gene end was trimmed by 5 bases and the J gene end by 7 bases; junction bases not matched to a gene: 5. Germline V CDR1 and CDR2: SGHRS, YFSETQ. This CDR3 is 14 amino acids long. The CDR3 bases are TGCGCCAGCAGTTACGGACAGGGGGCTAATGAGCAGTTCTTC. Translating gives CASSYGQGANEQFF.